These 14 T cell receptor beta chains share one sample of origin, sequenced in a study of a mutant IDH1 vaccine in newly diagnosed glioma. Time point in this sample: week 11, during vaccination. The content of each vaccine dose was 300 ug of mutant IDH1 20-mer peptide, and topical imiquimod accompanied it. Their specific antigens are unknown. Here immunoSEQ multiplex PCR was the method, and the copy in TCRdb shows in-frame clones only, minus some. The top ten clones hold over 20% of a sample with about 32,000 clones, 75% to 85% of them seen once. Sequences were derived from PBMCs, sampled from a glioma patient whose treatment included an IDH1 peptide vaccine. These receptors were obtained from a man younger than 40 with glioma.

In this sample, this clone turned up a few times. The chain recombines TRBV7-2 with TRBJ2-1; 11 bases are a match to TRBD2. The CDR3 covers 18 residues. V trimming: 1 base; J trimming: 0 bases; junction bases outside the gene matches: 5. Germline V CDR1 and CDR2: SGHTA, FQGNSA. CDR3 sequence: CASSLGLAGGSSYNEQFF. In DNA form, the CDR3 reads TGTGCCAGCAGCTTAGGGTTAGCGGGGGGGAGCTCCTACAATGAGCAGTTCTTC.

Worth noting for this clone: Other DNA sequences in the same sample also yield this CDR3. V gene TRBV30 combines with J gene TRBJ1-2; 7 positions agree with TRBD1. Germline V lookup: CDR1 GTSNPN, CDR2 SVGIG (reference sequence). CDR3 length equals 12 residues. V lost 1 base to trimming and J lost 5 bases; unmatched junction nucleotides: 1. CDR3 amino acids: CAWSEQGYGYTF. For the CDR3, the DNA is TGTGCCTGGAGTGAACAGGGGTATGGCTACACCTTC.

This chain connects TRBV7-9 to TRBJ2-7; 8 nucleotides line up with TRBD1. The CDR3 length is 14 residues. Germline V lookup: CDR1 SEHNR, CDR2 FQNEAQ (reference sequence). The V gene end was trimmed by 5 bases and the J gene end by 0 bases; junction bases not matched to a gene: 3. The CDR3 DNA reads TGTGCCAGCAGCACAGGACAGGGCTCCTACGAGCAGTACTTC. It codes for CASSTGQGSYEQYF.

The V and J genes are TRBV6-5 and TRBJ2-3; 10 bases map to TRBD1. The V segment lost 2 bases and the J segment 3 bases; nucleotides outside the gene matches: 2. The CDR3 covers 15 residues. Germline V gene sequence: CDR1 MNHEY, CDR2 SVGAGI. CDR3 nucleotide sequence: TGTGCCAGCAGTTACAGGACAGGGGGGACAGATACGCAGTATTTT. This translates into CASSYRTGGTDTQYF.

This clone was counted a single time. The chain has TRBV5-6 and TRBJ2-5, with D uncertain. V gave up 0 bases and J gave up 5 bases, with 8 bases separating them. The germline gives CDR1 SGHDT, CDR2 YYEEEE. The CDR3 totals 13 residues. The CDR3 is CASSLEGDETQYF. CDR3 in DNA: TGTGCCAGCAGCTTGGAGGGTGACGAGACCCAGTACTTC.

The chain carries TRBV6-6 and TRBJ1-1; 8 bases match TRBD1. V lost 2 bases, J lost 4 bases, and 6 bases stayed unmatched. Germline-derived CDR1 and CDR2 are MNHNY and SVGAGI (reference sequence). This CDR3 has 15 residues. The CDR3 loop reads CASSYARGRSTEAFF. In DNA form, the CDR3 reads TGTGCCAGCAGTTACGCCAGGGGGCGCAGCACTGAAGCTTTCTTT.

The chain joins TRBV29-1 to TRBJ2-7; 7 bases map to TRBD1. The V and J ends lost 4 bases and 2 bases, in that order; junction bases with no gene match: 8. Germline V lookup: CDR1 SQVTM, CDR2 ANQGSEA. The CDR3 totals 14 residues. This chain's CDR3 is CSVGATGTAYEQYF. In DNA, the CDR3 is TGCAGCGTTGGGGCAACCGGGACAGCCTACGAGCAGTACTTC.

This chain connects TRBV10-3 to TRBJ1-4, with 7 nucleotides matching TRBD1. Per the germline V gene, CDR1 is ENHRY and CDR2 is SYGVKD. With 10 bases clipped from V and 8 bases from J, the junction kept 10 bases outside the gene matches. The CDR3 contains 13 residues. The CDR3 sequence is CATGDSDGEKLFF. The CDR3 nucleotides are TGTGCCACGGGGGACAGCGACGGCGAAAAACTGTTTTTT.

V and J are TRBV30 and TRBJ1-5; D unresolved. Trimming took off 1 base at V and 1 base at J, with 8 bases between the two ends. CDR3 size: 14 residues. Germline-derived CDR1 and CDR2 are GTSNPN and SVGIG (reference sequence). The DNA for the CDR3 is TGTGCCTGGAGTGACCTAGGGAGCAATCAGCCCCAGCATTTT. The encoded protein is CAWSDLGSNQPQHF.

CDR3 amino acids: CASSQDQRVGETQYF. The CDR3 DNA sequence: TGCGCCAGCAGCCAAGATCAACGGGTCGGGGAGACCCAGTACTTC. The chain couples TRBV4-1 to TRBJ2-5; D is unresolved. Germline V CDR1 and CDR2: MGHRA, YSYEKL. The CDR3 loop spans 15 amino acids. V lost 0 bases, J lost 5 bases, and 13 bases lay in between.

The gene calls are TRBV7-2 and TRBJ1-5; D unclear. Trimming took off 5 bases at V and 3 bases at J, with 8 bases between the two ends. The CDR3 covers 13 residues. Germline V gene sequence: CDR1 SGHTA, CDR2 FQGNSA. The CDR3 loop reads CASSDIINQPQHF. Written as DNA, the CDR3 is TGTGCCAGCAGCGATATTATCAATCAGCCCCAGCATTTT.

The chain combines TRBV5-6 with TRBJ2-2; D not certain. V dropped 1 base and J dropped 5 bases, with 12 bases sitting between them. Germline assignment: CDR1 SGHDT and CDR2 YYEEEE. This CDR3 region has 15 residues. The CDR3 DNA is TGTGCCAGCAGCTTGTTGGCAGATCCTACCGGGGAGCTGTTTTTT. Translation gives CASSLLADPTGELFF. The full variable domain, in which reference TRBV5-6 and TRBJ2-2 provide the parts outside the CDR3, is DAGVTQSPTHLIKTRGQQVTLRCSPKSGHDTVSWYQQALGQGPQFIFQYYEEEERQRGNFPDRFSGHQFPNYSSELNVNALLLGDSALYLCASSLLADPTGELFFGEGSRLTVL.

The V call is TRBV5-4, the J call TRBJ1-4; D not resolved. This CDR3 contains 12 residues. The V gene lost 2 bases and the J gene lost 8 bases, with 7 bases spanning the gap. Germline V gives CDR1 SGHNT, CDR2 YYREEE (reference sequence). The CDR3 here is CASSFGEEKLFF. The CDR3 bases are TGTGCCAGCAGCTTTGGTGAGGAAAAACTGTTTTTT.

V and J are TRBV5-4 and TRBJ2-7; D is possibly TRBD1 (6 bases). Germline values: CDR1 SGHNT, CDR2 YYREEE (reference sequence). V was pared by 3 bases and J by 10 bases, with 17 bases between. CDR3 length: 13 residues. CDR3 DNA sequence: TGTGCCAGCAGCTCAGGGAACAGGGTCGGTCAGTACTTC. Protein sequence: CASSSGNRVGQYF.